The 27 T cell receptor beta chains listed next were all sequenced from one sample in a study of blood T cell repertoires in COVID-19. TCRdb's copy holds only in-frame clones and misses some; the assay was immunoSEQ multiplex PCR. The sample has some 180,000 clones; roughly 80% are singletons. The sample taken for sequencing was peripheral blood. These receptors all come from a woman in her thirties or forties with COVID-19, enrolled during active disease.

The rearrangement links TRBV6-5 to TRBJ2-5; possible D gene TRBD1, 6 bases. V was shortened by 5 bases and J by 7 bases, with 14 bases between the two germline ends. The CDR3 length is 13 residues. Germline loops: CDR1 MNHEY, CDR2 SVGAGI. Written as DNA, the CDR3 is TGTGCCAGCAGTACCCCCGCAGGGGTGACCCAGTACTTC. Residues: CASSTPAGVTQYF.

The V and J genes are TRBV7-6 and TRBJ2-1; perhaps TRBD2 as D (5 bases). In germline, CDR1 is SGHVS, CDR2 FNYEAQ. V lost 5 bases to trimming and J lost 8 bases, with 10 bases between them. The CDR3 runs to 12 residues. The CDR3 DNA reads as TGTGCCAGCAGCCGAGGGTTCCATGAGCAGTTCTTC. Its protein is CASSRGFHEQFF.

This clone was recorded a few times. Other DNA sequences in this specimen translate into the identical CDR3. The chain has TRBV5-1 and TRBJ2-2, with D uncertain. CDR1 and CDR2 (germline): SGHRS, YFSETQ. Deletions cut 0 bases from V and 6 bases from J, with 12 bases between. The CDR3 spans 15 residues. CDR3 sequence (DNA): TGCGCCAGCAGCTTGGAGGCTGGGCCCGCCGGGGAGCTGTTTTTT. The encoded protein is CASSLEAGPAGELFF.

As for this clone: An end of the junction differs from the germline gene, which may be a read error. The V gene is TRBV11-2, the J gene TRBJ2-5, with 9 bases identical to TRBD2. The germline CDR1 and CDR2 sequences are SGHAT and FQNNGV. CDR3 length: 15 amino acids. The CDR3 bases are TGTGCCAGCAGCATAGAGCGGGGGGCCCAAGAGACCCAGTACTTC. This codes for CASSIERGAQETQYF.

The chain has TRBV27 and TRBJ2-4; D ambiguous. From germline, CDR1 is MNHEY and CDR2 SMNVEV (reference sequence). V gave up 3 bases and J gave up 0 bases, with 3 bases separating them. This CDR3 contains 13 residues. CDR3 nucleotide sequence: TGTGCCAGCAGTTTTCTAGCCAAAAACATTCAGTACTTC. As protein: CASSFLAKNIQYF.

The chain uses TRBV28 and TRBJ2-5; TRBD2 might be the D (5 bases). The DNA end is a closer match to TRBJ2-7, so the J assignment may be wrong. This CDR3 region has 13 residues. Germline V gene sequence: CDR1 MDHEN, CDR2 SYDVKM. CDR3 DNA sequence: TGTGCCAGCATTGGCGGGCCCGTCTACGAGCAGTACTTC. Translating gives CASIGGPVYEQYF.

This chain joins TRBV2 and TRBJ1-6, with TRBD1 matching over 9 bases. Germline V lookup: CDR1 SNHLY, CDR2 FYNNEI. The CDR3 consists of 16 residues. V was clipped by 6 bases and J by 8 bases; unmatched bases: 11. The CDR3 sequence is CASRKTGTGFDSPLHF. Written as DNA, the CDR3 is TGTGCCAGCAGGAAAACCGGGACAGGGTTTGATTCACCCCTCCACTTT.

The V gene is TRBV14, the J gene TRBJ2-3, with a tentative D call TRBD2 (6 bases). V gave up 6 bases and J gave up 2 bases, with 21 bases separating them. Germline loops: CDR1 SGHDN, CDR2 FVKESK. The CDR3 runs 17 residues. The DNA for the CDR3 is TGTGCCAGCAGAGGAGGGACGGCCGGACAAAACACAGATACGCAGTATTTT. This codes for CASRGGTAGQNTDTQYF. Using reference TRBV14 and TRBJ2-3 for the parts outside the CDR3, the full variable domain is EAGVTQFPSHSVIEKGQTVTLRCDPISGHDNLYWYRRVMGKEIKFLLHFVKESKQDESGMPNNRFLAERTGGTYSTLKVQPAELEDSGVYFCASRGGTAGQNTDTQYFGPGTRLTVL.

This clone was found a few times. This chain joins TRBV7-2 and TRBJ2-7; TRBD1 matches 12 bases. Germline V gene sequence: CDR1 SGHTA, CDR2 FQGNSA. V dropped 3 bases and J dropped 2; count of bases not matched to a gene: 8. This CDR3 is 17 amino acids long. The CDR3 sequence is CASSFGPGTGGAYEQYF. The CDR3 DNA reads as TGTGCCAGCAGCTTTGGACCCGGGACAGGGGGCGCCTACGAGCAGTACTTC.

This clone was observed once. V is TRBV12-5 and J is TRBJ2-1; weak D call: TRBD2 (6 bases). Trimming took off 5 bases at V and 4 bases at J, with 12 bases between the two ends. There are 14 residues in the CDR3. Germline V gene data show CDR1 as LGHNT and CDR2 as FRNRAP. CDR3 in amino acids: CASGPGGVYNEQFF. The CDR3 coding sequence is TGTGCTAGTGGTCCCGGGGGTGTTTACAATGAGCAGTTCTTC.

This clone is a singleton in its sample. The V call is TRBV7-2, the J call TRBJ2-4; 10 bases align to TRBD2. With 4 bases clipped from V and 5 bases from J, the junction kept 8 bases outside the gene matches. The germline V gene encodes CDR1 SGHTA and CDR2 FQGNSA. This CDR3 contains 16 residues. As DNA, the CDR3 is TGTGCCAGCAGCTCCTCTAGCGGGAGAGCTCAAAACATTCAGTACTTC. Its translation: CASSSSSGRAQNIQYF.

The J gene is TRBJ1-1, the V gene TRBV6-1; D is uncertain. Germline CDR1 reads MNHNS; CDR2 reads SASEGT. The V gene lost 2 bases and the J gene lost 10 bases, with 8 bases spanning the gap. CDR3 length: 11 residues. For the CDR3, the DNA is TGTGCCAGCAGTGAAAGCCCGGGAGCTTTCTTT. This codes for CASSESPGAFF.

The V and J genes are TRBV4-1 and TRBJ2-5; 9 bases fit TRBD2. The trim removed 6 bases at V and 1 base at J, leaving 6 bases unmatched. The CDR3 loop spans 15 amino acids. Germline V gene sequence: CDR1 MGHRA, CDR2 YSYEKL. The CDR3 region has the DNA TGCGCCAGCAGGGTTAGCGGGAGAGGCCAAGAGACCCAGTACTTC. Translation gives CASRVSGRGQETQYF.

In nucleotides, the CDR3 is TGTGCCAGCTCACCACGAAGTCCAGGGGCCGGTCTATCTGGCTACACCTTC. This encodes CASSPRSPGAGLSGYTF. This sequence joins TRBV18 and TRBJ1-2, with a tentative D call TRBD1 (6 bases). The CDR3 is 17 residues long. V was trimmed by 1 base and J by 7 bases, leaving 22 bases between them. From germline, CDR1 is KGHSH and CDR2 LQKENI.

The chain employs TRBV5-3 and TRBJ2-3; D is ambiguous. TRBV5-3 is labeled an ORF, and its function is uncertain. V lost 2 bases and J lost 2, with 6 bases in between. The CDR3 runs to 13 residues. CDR3 DNA: TGTGCCAGAAGCTTCCTAGACACAGATACGCAGTATTTT. Protein: CARSFLDTDTQYF.

The gene calls are TRBV11-2 and TRBJ2-3; 9 nucleotides match TRBD1. This CDR3 has 15 amino acids. Germline V gene sequence: CDR1 SGHAT, CDR2 FQNNGV. V gave up 5 bases and J gave up 3 bases; unmatched junction bases: 6. CDR3 DNA: TGTGCCAGCAGCAAGGGGACAGGGAATACAGATACGCAGTATTTT. Translating gives CASSKGTGNTDTQYF.

J is TRBJ2-5 and V is TRBV6-2 or TRBV6-3; 12 bases align to TRBD2. The CDR3 loop spans 16 amino acids. V gave up 2 bases and J gave up 5 bases; unmatched junction bases: 6. Germline lookup yields CDR1 MNHEY and CDR2 SVGEGT. The DNA for the CDR3 is TGTGCCAGCAGTTACGGTCTAGCGGGGGGGTTGGAGACCCAGTACTTC. Its translation is CASSYGLAGGLETQYF.

The genes are TRBV27 and TRBJ2-1; D possibly corresponds to TRBD2 (5 bases). Trimming took off 2 bases at V and 8 bases at J, with 13 bases between the two ends. Germline-derived CDR1 and CDR2 are MNHEY and SMNVEV (reference sequence). This CDR3 is 14 amino acids long. CDR3 nucleotides: TGTGCCAGCAGTTTACGGGGAATTGTGGATGAGCAGTTCTTC. Protein product: CASSLRGIVDEQFF.

The chain recombines TRBV19 with TRBJ2-6; 7 bases are a match to TRBD1. The CDR3 runs to 15 residues. J was trimmed by 2 bases and V by 7 bases; bases with no gene match: 5. The germline gives CDR1 LNHDA, CDR2 SQIVND (reference sequence). CDR3 DNA: TGTGCCAGTAAAACGCAGGGGGCTGGGGCCAACGTCCTGACTTTC. Protein product: CASKTQGAGANVLTF.

This clone turned up a few times. This chain links TRBV7-9 with TRBJ1-2; a weak D match, TRBD1 (5 bases). The CDR3 consists of 12 residues. Trimming took 0 bases from V and 6 from J, leaving 5 bases between them. CDR1 SEHNR and CDR2 FQNEAQ come from the germline V gene (reference sequence). This CDR3 is CASSLAGDGYTF. Written as DNA, the CDR3 is TGTGCCAGCAGCTTAGCAGGGGATGGCTACACCTTC. The full variable domain, in which reference TRBV7-9 and TRBJ1-2 provide the parts outside the CDR3, is DTGVSQNPRHKITKRGQNVTFRCDPISEHNRLYWYRQTLGQGPEFLTYFQNEAQLEKSRLLSDRFSAERPKGSFSTLEIQRTEQGDSAMYLCASSLAGDGYTFGSGTRLTVV.

The chain is built from TRBV18 and TRBJ2-3; 7 nucleotides agree with TRBD1. The germline V gene encodes CDR1 KGHSH and CDR2 LQKENI. This CDR3 is 14 amino acids long. With 4 bases clipped from V and 1 base from J, the junction kept 2 bases outside the gene matches. CDR3 in DNA: TGTGCCAGCTCACTCGGGACAGGCACAGATACGCAGTATTTT. Encoded protein: CASSLGTGTDTQYF.

CDR3: CASSLGTAGEGAETQYF. The CDR3, as DNA: TGTGCCAGCAGCTTAGGGACTGCGGGAGAGGGAGCAGAGACCCAGTACTTC. This chain links TRBV7-8 with TRBJ2-5; 7 bases fit TRBD2. V was clipped by 1 base and J by 4 bases; unmatched bases: 12. This CDR3 is 17 amino acids long. CDR1 SGHVS and CDR2 FQNEAQ come from the germline V gene.

This chain links TRBV27 with TRBJ1-1; maybe TRBD1 (6 bases). Trimming left V 0 bases short and J 14 bases short, with 31 bases between. The CDR3 contains 18 residues. Germline V gene sequence: CDR1 MNHEY, CDR2 SMNVEV (reference sequence). The CDR3 region is CASSLSTLKTGEPVWAFF. Here the CDR3 DNA reads TGTGCCAGCAGTTTATCCACTCTTAAGACAGGCGAACCCGTTTGGGCCTTCTTT.

This chain links TRBV15 with TRBJ2-1; 9 nucleotides agree with TRBD2. With 3 bases clipped from V and 6 bases from J, the junction kept 6 bases outside the gene matches. CDR3 length: 15 amino acids. CDR1 LNHNV and CDR2 YYDKDF come from the germline V gene (reference sequence). DNA of the CDR3: TGTGCCACCAGCAGGAAGCGGGGGGCCCCCAATGAGCAGTTCTTC. It translates to CATSRKRGAPNEQFF. Full variable domain (outside the CDR3, taken from reference TRBV15 and TRBJ2-1): DAMVIQNPRYQVTQFGKPVTLSCSQTLNHNVMYWYQQKSSQAPKLLFHYYDKDFNNEADTPDNFQSRRPNTSFCFLDIRSPGLGDTAMYLCATSRKRGAPNEQFFGPGTRLTVL.

The chain couples TRBV5-1 to TRBJ2-1; perhaps TRBD2 as D (5 bases). CDR3 length equals 13 residues. Germline V gives CDR1 SGHRS, CDR2 YFSETQ. V was shortened by 3 bases and J by 9 bases, with 13 bases between the two germline ends. The chain's CDR3 is CASSSPSSGEQFF. The DNA for the CDR3 is TGCGCCAGCAGCTCCCCCAGCAGCGGTGAGCAGTTCTTC.

This clone showed up just once. V is TRBV12-3 or TRBV12-4 and J is TRBJ2-1; TRBD1 might be the D (6 bases). The V gene lost 4 bases and the J gene lost 14 bases, with 15 bases spanning the gap. The CDR3 runs to 12 residues. The CDR3: CASSSSGAVEFF. The CDR3, as DNA: TGTGCCAGCAGTTCCTCAGGGGCTGTGGAGTTCTTC.

The chain combines TRBV7-3 with TRBJ2-7; tentatively, D is TRBD2 (7 bases). Germline V gives CDR1 SGHTA, CDR2 FQGTGA. The CDR3 is made up of 15 amino acids. V lost 5 bases, J lost 3 bases, and 17 bases lay in between. Here the CDR3 reads CASSVDGGRNYEQYF. In DNA form, the CDR3 reads TGTGCCAGCAGCGTAGACGGGGGGCGGAACTACGAGCAGTACTTC.